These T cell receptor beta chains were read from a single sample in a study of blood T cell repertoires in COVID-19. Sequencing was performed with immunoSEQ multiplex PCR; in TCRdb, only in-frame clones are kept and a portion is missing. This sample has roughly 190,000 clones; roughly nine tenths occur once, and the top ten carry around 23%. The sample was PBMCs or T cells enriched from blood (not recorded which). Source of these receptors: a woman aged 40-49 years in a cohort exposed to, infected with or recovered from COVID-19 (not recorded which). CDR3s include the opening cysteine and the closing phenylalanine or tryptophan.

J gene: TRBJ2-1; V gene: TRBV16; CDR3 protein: CASSQFHPGGSYNEQFF
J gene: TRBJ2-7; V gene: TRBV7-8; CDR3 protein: CASSLTPGGASYEQYF
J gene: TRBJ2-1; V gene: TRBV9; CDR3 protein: CASSVVGVSPNEQFF
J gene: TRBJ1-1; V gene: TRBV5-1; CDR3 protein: CASSLKQGTEAFF
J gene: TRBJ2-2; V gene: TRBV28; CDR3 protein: CASSFDRETGELFF
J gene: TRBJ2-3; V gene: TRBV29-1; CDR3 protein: CSVLGLAVADTQYF
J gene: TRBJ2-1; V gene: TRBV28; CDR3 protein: CASSLSRTGIYNEQFF
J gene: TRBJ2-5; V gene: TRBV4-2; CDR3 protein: CASSQEGDGETQYF
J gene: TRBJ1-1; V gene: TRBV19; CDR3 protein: CASSIPQGLGTEAFF
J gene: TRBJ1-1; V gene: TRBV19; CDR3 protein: CATFRVSNTEAFF
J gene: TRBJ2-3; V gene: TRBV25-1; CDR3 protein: CASSPQGADTQYF
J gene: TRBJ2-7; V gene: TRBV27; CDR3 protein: CASSLRSSRDEQYF
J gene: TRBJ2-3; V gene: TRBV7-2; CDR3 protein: CASSFGELGTDTQYF